Reported below is one T cell receptor (beta chain). Sequencing of TCR beta was undertaken in CD8+ and CD4+ T cells derived from blood. TEMRA cells were enriched by FACS, while CD8+ and CD4+ T cells were obtained through a negative isolation that was performed magnetically. RNA in amounts of roughly 0.5 to 1 ug was reverse transcribed with random hexamers. TCRdb re-called the immunoSEQ multiplex PCR reads with MiXCR, one entry per CDR3 protein. The table has about 80,000 distinct CDR3 sequences, about 94% seen once. The sample belongs to a study of CD8 T cells in Susac syndrome. Trimming took 4 bases from V and 2 from J, leaving 19 bases between them. The CDR3 spans 17 residues. Germline CDR1 reads MGHRA; CDR2 reads YSYEKL.

The sequence derives from a human donor in good health. The chain has TRBV4-1 and TRBJ2-3, with D perhaps matching TRBD1 (8 bases). The sequenced sample consisted of CD8+ T cells from PBMCs. For the CDR3, the DNA is TGCGCCAGCAGCCTAAGACCACAGGGGGGGGTCACAGATACGCAGTATTTT. This encodes CASSLRPQGGVTDTQYF.